This record looks at one T cell receptor (beta chain) sequence and its context. Its matching antigen is unknown. The data are from a study of T cell responses to AZD1222 COVID-19 vaccine. Study outcomes and limitations: CD4 TCRs associated with vaccination spanned spike, dominating at 160-218 and 743-854. An increase in Spike-specific TCR breadth and depth was observed after two AZD1222 doses.

Sequencing used immunoSEQ multiplex PCR; TCRdb keeps in-frame clones, though not all of them. The table has around 130,000 clones, around 88% seen once. This CDR3 comprises 12 residues. Looked up from germline, CDR1 is SGHKS and CDR2 is YYEKEE (reference sequence). V was clipped by 0 bases and J by 6 bases, with 6 bases between them. The receptor's source is an adult in good health. The rearrangement uses TRBV5-5 and TRBJ1-2, with D maybe TRBD1 (6 bases). Material: peripheral blood, obtained on day 0 of AZD1222 vaccination. The CDR3 here is CASSLDRDGYTF. The CDR3 region has the DNA TGTGCCAGCAGCTTGGACAGGGATGGCTACACCTTC.